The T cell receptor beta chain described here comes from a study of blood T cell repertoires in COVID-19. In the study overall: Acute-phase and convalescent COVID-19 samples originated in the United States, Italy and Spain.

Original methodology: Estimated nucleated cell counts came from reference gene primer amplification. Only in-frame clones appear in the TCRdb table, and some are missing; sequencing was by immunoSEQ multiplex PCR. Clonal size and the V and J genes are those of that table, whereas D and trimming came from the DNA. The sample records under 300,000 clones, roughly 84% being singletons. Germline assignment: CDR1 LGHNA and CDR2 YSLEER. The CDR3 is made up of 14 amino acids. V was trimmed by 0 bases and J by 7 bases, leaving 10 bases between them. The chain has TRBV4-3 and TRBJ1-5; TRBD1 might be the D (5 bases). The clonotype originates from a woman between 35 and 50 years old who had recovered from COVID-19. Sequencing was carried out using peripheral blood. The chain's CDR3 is CASSQDNQGQPQHF. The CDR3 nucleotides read TGCGCCAGCAGCCAAGATAACCAGGGACAGCCCCAGCATTTT.